The 26 T cell receptor beta chains given below trace back to one sample, sequenced in a study of T cells in Graves' hyperthyroidism and ophthalmopathy. RNA transcripts were the template for amplifying TCR beta CDR3 regions. TCR CDR3 underwent first-round RT-PCR with the HTBI primer set. One entry per CDR3 protein, called by TCRdb with MiXCR from the multiplex PCR reads. The table records 250,000 to 300,000 distinct CDR3 sequences, roughly 13% of them present only once. Sequences were obtained from blood. These receptors were taken from a woman in her thirties with Graves' hyperthyroidism that later progressed to Graves' ophthalmopathy.

This clonotype was counted at least ten times. The chain employs TRBV30 and TRBJ1-4, with D tentatively TRBD1 (5 bases). The CDR3 contains 12 residues. Trimming pared 3 bases from V and 8 bases from J, leaving 10 bases between. The germline V gene encodes CDR1 GTSNPN and CDR2 SVGIG (reference sequence). CDR3 nucleotides: TGTGCCTGGAGGGGGACCCGCGAAAAACTGTTTTTT. Protein: CAWRGTREKLFF.

This clonotype turned up a few times. It may be a read error: a sequence one base away is much more abundant. This chain uses TRBV18 with TRBJ2-7; TRBD2 might be the D (5 bases). The CDR3 is 15 amino acids. Germline V gene data show CDR1 as KGHSH and CDR2 as LQKENI. V was clipped by 0 bases and J by 3 bases, with 12 bases between them. CDR3 residues: CASSPPSREIYEQYF. Written as DNA, the CDR3 is TGTGCCAGCTCACCACCGAGCCGGGAAATCTACGAGCAGTACTTC.

Note on this clonotype: This may arise from a read error, as a much more abundant clone is one base away. The CDR3 does not close with the conserved phenylalanine or tryptophan, likely indicating a read error. The chain is built from TRBV18 and TRBJ1-2; D unclear. Germline V gives CDR1 KGHSH, CDR2 LQKENI. This CDR3 comprises 14 residues. Trimming removed 3 bases from V and 2 bases from J, with 10 bases in between. The CDR3 spells CASSPGGRNYGYTL. CDR3 nucleotide sequence: TGTGCCAGCTCACCTGGAGGGAGAAACTATGGCTACACCCTC.

This clonotype came up many times. The rearrangement uses TRBV7-6 and TRBJ2-1; 14 positions agree with TRBD2. The CDR3 covers 16 residues. From germline, CDR1 is SGHVS and CDR2 FNYEAQ. V dropped 5 bases and J dropped 8; count of bases not matched to a gene: 8. CDR3 coding DNA: TGTGCCAGCAGCACGCTAGGGACTAGCGGGAGAGATGAGCAGTTCTTC. Its protein is CASSTLGTSGRDEQFF.

This clonotype was recorded many times. The junction and the germline gene differ at one end; a read error may be behind it. This chain connects TRBV18 to TRBJ1-1, with a tentative D call TRBD1 (6 bases). CDR3 length: 14 residues. Per the germline V gene, CDR1 is KGHSH and CDR2 is LQKENI. The CDR3 coding sequence is TGTGCCAGCTCACCTTGGGGGGGCGACACTAAAGCTTTCTTT. Its translation is CASSPWGGDTKAFF. The full variable domain, in which reference TRBV18 and TRBJ1-1 provide the parts outside the CDR3, is NAGVMQNPRHLVRRRGQEARLRCSPMKGHSHVYWYRQLPEEGLKFMVYLQKENIIDESGMPKERFSAEFPKEGPSILRIQQVVRGDSAAYFCASSPWGGDTKAFFGQGTRLTVV.

This chain uses TRBV5-6 with TRBJ1-1; TRBD1 might be the D (5 bases). Trimming left V 3 bases short and J 11 bases short, with 17 bases between. The CDR3 length is 13 residues. CDR1 is SGHDT and CDR2 is YYEEEE in the germline V gene. The CDR3 DNA reads as TGTGCCAGCAGCTCCCGGGGCCCCAAATGGGCTTTCTTT. Residues: CASSSRGPKWAFF.

This clonotype was found many times. The rearrangement joins TRBV18 to TRBJ2-1; the match to TRBD2 covers 7 bases. Looked up from germline, CDR1 is KGHSH and CDR2 is LQKENI. CDR3 length: 16 residues. V shed 5 bases and J 1 base; nucleotides not matched to a gene: 8. Here the CDR3 reads CASSTGGSRSYNEQFF. The DNA for the CDR3 is TGTGCCAGCTCAACCGGGGGGTCTCGTTCCTACAATGAGCAGTTCTTC.

This clonotype was seen ten or more times. CDR3 loop: CATSDPGLAGVPGELFF. The CDR3 DNA follows: TGTGCCACCAGTGACCCTGGACTAGCGGGAGTTCCCGGGGAGCTGTTTTTT. V is TRBV24-1 and J is TRBJ2-2, with TRBD2 matching over 13 bases. The V gene end was trimmed by 4 bases and the J gene end by 6 bases; junction bases not matched to a gene: 7. The CDR3 has 17 amino acids. From germline, CDR1 is KGHDR and CDR2 SFDVKD.

This clonotype was seen only once. The rearrangement uses TRBV3-1 and TRBJ2-7; D not resolved. The CDR3 is made up of 13 amino acids. Germline CDR1 reads LGHDT; CDR2 reads YNNKEL (reference sequence). V lost 0 bases to trimming and J lost 4 bases, with 7 bases between them. Here the CDR3 DNA reads TGTGCCAGCAGCCAAGAGTTGGGATACGAGCAGTACTTC. Encoded protein: CASSQELGYEQYF.

The chain joins TRBV4-2 to TRBJ1-4, with D possibly matching TRBD1 (5 bases). This CDR3 comprises 16 residues. Germline lookup yields CDR1 LGHNA and CDR2 YNFKEQ. Deletions cut 1 base from V and 7 bases from J, with 16 bases between. CDR3 in amino acids: CASSQGEGASGEKLFF. The DNA of the CDR3 is TGTGCCAGCAGCCAAGGAGAAGGGGCTAGTGGTGAAAAACTGTTTTTT.

With regard to this clonotype: Just one base apart from a much larger clone, this may be a read error. This chain connects TRBV27 to TRBJ2-5; TRBD1 matches at 8 bases. The CDR3 contains 16 residues. CDR1 is MNHEY and CDR2 is SMNVEV in the germline V gene (reference sequence). J gave up 5 bases and V 8 bases, and 16 bases lay outside the gene matches. The CDR3 protein is CASGLKQGGGMETQYF. Here the CDR3 DNA reads TGTGCCAGCGGCCTCAAACAGGGGGGCGGAATGGAGACCCAGTACTTC.

This clonotype came up many times. J is TRBJ2-1 and V is TRBV11-2, with 10 bases that match TRBD2. J was trimmed by 8 bases and V by 1 base; bases with no gene match: 11. The CDR3 is 17 residues long. Germline V gene data show CDR1 as SGHAT and CDR2 as FQNNGV. CDR3 coding DNA: TGTGCCAGCAGCTTAGGGACTAGCGGTGAAGCGGTGGATGAGCAGTTCTTC. It codes for CASSLGTSGEAVDEQFF.

This clonotype was detected ten times or more. The CDR3 bases are TGTGCCAGCAGTTTAAGCCCGCCTCCACCCATTCAGTACTTC. Protein product: CASSLSPPPPIQYF. V usage is TRBV28 and J usage is TRBJ2-4; D gene unclear. CDR1 MDHEN and CDR2 SYDVKM come from the germline V gene. This CDR3 contains 14 residues. The V end lost 2 bases, the J end lost 9 bases, and 14 bases lay between the germline ends.

This clonotype was seen repeatedly, ten times or more. The chain uses TRBV24-1 and TRBJ2-5; possible D gene TRBD1, 5 bases. The CDR3 covers 13 residues. Germline assignment: CDR1 KGHDR and CDR2 SFDVKD. V lost 5 bases and J 2 bases, leaving 8 bases between the germline ends. The CDR3 sequence: CATSVAGQETQYF. In nucleotides, the CDR3 is TGTGCCACCAGTGTGGCAGGGCAAGAGACCCAGTACTTC.

The rearrangement links TRBV15 to TRBJ2-6; D possibly corresponds to TRBD1 (5 bases). V was pared by 6 bases and J by 4 bases, with 13 bases between. This CDR3 is built from 15 residues. Germline V gene data show CDR1 as LNHNV and CDR2 as YYDKDF (reference sequence). The chain's CDR3 is CATRLSGLGANVLTF. CDR3 in DNA: TGTGCCACCAGGTTATCAGGGCTAGGGGCCAACGTCCTGACTTTC.

This clonotype was detected ten times or more. V gene TRBV5-5 combines with J gene TRBJ1-2; D is uncertain. CDR1 is SGHKS, CDR2 YYEKEE, per germline (reference sequence). Deletions cut 4 bases from V and 0 bases from J, with 10 bases between. The CDR3 runs to 14 residues. CDR3 in amino acids: CASSPRNSNYGYTF. The CDR3 DNA follows: TGTGCCAGCAGCCCGCGGAACTCTAACTATGGCTACACCTTC.

V usage is TRBV6-1 and J usage is TRBJ1-6, with 9 bases fitting TRBD1. V lost 5 bases, J lost 6 bases, and 5 bases stayed unmatched. This CDR3 comprises 15 residues. Germline V gene sequence: CDR1 MNHNS, CDR2 SASEGT. CDR3 loop: CASSQGQGFNSPLHF. DNA for the CDR3: TGTGCCAGCAGTCAAGGACAGGGGTTTAATTCACCCCTCCACTTT.

This clonotype was detected many times. V gene TRBV9 combines with J gene TRBJ2-2; TRBD1 matches at 10 bases. V lost 3 bases, J lost 3 bases, and 8 bases stayed unmatched. The CDR3 is 17 amino acids. CDR1 and CDR2 from the germline V gene are SGDLS and YYNGEE. The CDR3 DNA is TGTGCCAGCAGCGAACGAGACAGGGGGCTATACACCGGGGAGCTGTTTTTT. Protein product: CASSERDRGLYTGELFF. Combining the CDR3 with reference TRBV9 and TRBJ2-2 gives the whole variable domain DSGVTQTPKHLITATGQRVTLRCSPRSGDLSVYWYQQSLDQGLQFLIQYYNGEERAKGNILERFSAQQFPDLHSELNLSSLELGDSALYFCASSERDRGLYTGELFFGEGSRLTVL.

This clonotype was found many times. The rearrangement uses TRBV7-9 and TRBJ1-4, with D perhaps TRBD1 (6 bases). With 7 bases removed from V and 12 bases from J, the gap between germline ends came to 24 bases. The length of the CDR3 is 15 residues. Germline values: CDR1 SEHNR, CDR2 FQNEAQ (reference sequence). This CDR3 is CASTLGGGPGLELFF. CDR3 bases: TGTGCCAGCACCCTAGGTGGGGGCCCTGGGTTGGAACTGTTTTTT.

This clonotype was counted many times. The chain carries TRBV20-1 and TRBJ2-5; no definite D call. The CDR3 runs to 10 residues. V dropped 6 bases and J dropped 5 bases, with 7 bases sitting between them. Germline values: CDR1 DFQATT, CDR2 SNEGSKA (reference sequence). CDR3 DNA: TGCAGTGCCCAACCCGAGACCCAGTACTTC. Its protein product is CSAQPETQYF.

A word on this clonotype: A much larger clone differs by one base, so this may be a read error. V gene TRBV5-5 combines with J gene TRBJ1-2; 8 bases fit TRBD1. Per the germline V gene, CDR1 is SGHKS and CDR2 is YYEKEE (reference sequence). The CDR3 runs 15 residues. The CDR3 region is CASSTDRGRGYSYTF. The CDR3 DNA sequence: TGTGCCAGCAGCACAGACAGGGGCCGGGGCTATAGCTACACCTTC.

The rearrangement joins TRBV13 to TRBJ2-2; weak D call: TRBD2 (6 bases). Germline CDR1 reads PRHDT; CDR2 reads FYEKMQ (reference sequence). Trimming took 4 bases from V and 7 from J, leaving 7 bases between them. This CDR3 has 12 residues. CDR3 loop: CASSWGLGELFF. The CDR3 DNA is TGTGCCAGCAGCTGGGGACTCGGGGAGCTGTTTTTT.

This clonotype showed up many times. The J gene is TRBJ1-1, the V gene TRBV20-1, with a possible D match to TRBD1 (5 bases). The ends were cut back, 6 bases at V and 1 base at J, with 6 bases in the middle. CDR1 is DFQATT, CDR2 SNEGSKA, per germline (reference sequence). The CDR3 has 11 residues. The chain's CDR3 is CSAGTNTEAFF. DNA for the CDR3: TGCAGTGCGGGGACGAACACTGAAGCTTTCTTT.

This clonotype was counted ten times or more. The CDR3: CASSGRDRGYTEAFF. The CDR3 DNA is TGTGCCAGCAGCGGCCGGGACAGGGGATACACTGAAGCTTTCTTT. The rearrangement uses TRBV9 and TRBJ1-1, with TRBD1 matching 10 bases. J lost 3 bases, V lost 3 bases, and 5 bases had no gene match. There are 15 residues in the CDR3. CDR1 and CDR2 from the germline V gene are SGDLS and YYNGEE.

This clonotype was observed at least ten times. V is TRBV7-2 and J is TRBJ2-3, with 7 bases fitting TRBD2. J lost 6 bases, V lost 5 bases, and 8 bases had no gene match. The CDR3 length is 14 residues. The V gene's germline CDR1 is SGHTA and CDR2 FQGNSA. CDR3 loop: CASSPTSSQDTQYF. The CDR3 coding sequence is TGTGCCAGCAGCCCGACTAGCTCTCAGGATACGCAGTATTTT. Looking up the rest from reference TRBV7-2 and TRBJ2-3 gives the full variable domain: GAGVSQSPSNKVTEKGKDVELRCDPISGHTALYWYRQSLGQGLEFLIYFQGNSAPDKSGLPSDRFSAERTGGSVSTLTIQRTQQEDSAVYLCASSPTSSQDTQYFGPGTRLTVL.

This clonotype was observed a few times. A much larger clone lies a single base off, so this may be a read error. The genes are TRBV29-1 and TRBJ1-2, with a weak D call TRBD1 (5 bases). CDR3 length: 13 amino acids. Trimming pared 1 base from V and 1 base from J, leaving 7 bases between. Germline loops: CDR1 SQVTM, CDR2 ANQGSEA. Written as DNA, the CDR3 is TGCAGCGTTGAAGGAAGGGGTAACTATGGCTACACCTTC. Protein product: CSVEGRGNYGYTF.